This T cell receptor beta chain was recovered during a study of CXCR3-negative and CXCR3-positive naive CD8 T cells (dated by TCRdb to the late 2010s). Notes on the research overall: In total, about 135 million TRB reads were obtained, or roughly 1.5 +/- 0.3 million reads per library. TRBV-TRBJ cluster analysis included naive subsets from 5 donors and memory cells from 3 donors. Data from about 10 donors, pooled across two independent experiments, went into the diversity and physicochemical repertoire analyses. General study outcomes and caveats: Comparably high repertoire diversity was found in both naive subsets, whereas much lower repertoire diversity was found in memory CD8+ T cells. Surface CD5, linked to self-reactivity in mice, was comparable between naive subsets; TCR interaction strength was therefore also inferred from TRB CDR3 physicochemical properties. CXCR3 expression partially decreased after cryopreservation, so most assays used freshly isolated PBMCs. Within the same donor, TRBV-TRBJ usage looked similar between naive CXCR3-negative and CXCR3-positive cells, but memory cells had distinct patterns. Compared with CXCR3-negative naive cells, CXCR3-positive naive cells had TRB CDR3s with higher hydrophobicity (lower Kidera factor 4), lower energy, and higher strength and volume indices.

From cysteine to phenylalanine, the CDR3 is 15 amino acids long. The nucleotide record is missing. Via the germline V gene, CDR1 is MNHEY and CDR2 SVGEGT. Sequencing was performed on a NextSeq 550. The Human TCR Profiling Kit (MiLaboratory) was used to prepare UMI-labeled 5' RACE TRB cDNA libraries. cDNA synthesis used the entire amount of extracted RNA, and PCR amplification then used the entire amount of cDNA produced. Libraries were prepared in parallel using an identical number of PCR cycles. In the original analysis: With a minimum of two reads required per UMI, MIGEC and MiXCR pulled out about 49,000 +/- 11,000 unique UMI-labeled TRB cDNA molecules from each library. Each library averaged roughly 36,000 +/- 9,600 functional in-frame TRB CDR3 nucleotide clonotypes without stop codons. Diversity metrics, including normalized Shannon-Wiener and Chao1, were computed in VDJtools after downsampling to 5000 UMI-labeled TRB molecules per sample. For the central five CDR3 residues, VDJtools calculated physicochemical properties weighted by clonotype size, namely interaction energy, strength, volume and Kidera factor 4. The reads, reprocessed by TCRdb, yield one row per CDR3 protein sequence and no DNA. For this entry, the V and J calls and clone size follow TCRdb and not the study's own pipeline. The sample's table lists a count of about 7,500 distinct CDR3 sequences. 1.6% of the sample goes to the ten largest clones.

Worth noting for this clonotype: This clone's antigen is unknown.

For each CD8+ T cell subset, flow sorting was done in triplicate, and around 300,000 cells per subset went directly into RLT lysis buffer. To keep memory contaminants out, a stringent definition of naive CD8+ T cells was applied: CD45RO-CCR7+CD27+CD95-. Peripheral blood mononuclear cells were isolated from buffy coats using standard density gradient centrifugation. A FACSAria III was used to flow-sort naive CD8+ T cells into CXCR3-negative and CXCR3-positive populations. An RNeasy Mini Kit was used to extract total RNA from the sorted cells. Sequenced sample: naive CXCR3- CD8+ T cells from blood. In the paper's terms, the cell subset or site label means: CD45RO-CCR7+CD27+CD95- naive CD8+ T cells lacking CXCR3 (TNR3-). The TCR comes from a human donor in good health. Some clones in this sample may be carry-over from other donors' samples. The chain uses TRBV6-2 or TRBV6-3 and TRBJ1-1; absent DNA, TCRdb's TRBD1 call cannot be checked. CDR3 region: CASSYGIDSNTEAFF.